What follows describes a single T cell receptor (beta chain). The sample has other DNA sequences that encode this CDR3 too. This sample stems from a study of blood T cell repertoires in COVID-19. As for the study in general: Some COVID-19 samples were acute and others convalescent; all came from the United States, Italy and Spain. Sample material is recorded as cDNA or gDNA derived from T cells, B-cell-depleted T cells, or PBMCs.

As originally analysed: Reference gene primer amplification gave estimated nucleated cell counts. Profiled with immunoSEQ multiplex PCR; TCRdb holds only in-frame clones, not every one. That table supplies the V and J calls and clone size; D and trimming were determined from the DNA. The sample includes about 200,000 clones, 65% to 85% of them seen just once. Trimming cost V 5 bases and J 4 bases; bases outside gene matches: 8. The CDR3 extends over 15 amino acids. Germline CDR1 reads MNHEY; CDR2 reads SMNVEV (reference sequence). The source of this sequence is a woman aged 45-65 years with acute or convalescent COVID-19. This rearrangement joins TRBV27 to TRBJ1-2; 9 bases are a match to TRBD1. Sequencing was carried out using peripheral blood. This CDR3 reads CASSPPGQGLYGYTF. For the CDR3, the DNA is TGTGCCAGCAGTCCCCCGGGACAGGGCCTCTATGGCTACACCTTC.